This T cell receptor (beta chain) was sequenced for a study of cytomegalovirus exposure and HLA in healthy donors. The primer mix had 60 Vbeta and 13 Jbeta primers. Only in-frame clones appear in the TCRdb table, and some are missing; sequencing was by immunoSEQ multiplex PCR. Of approximately 110,000 clones in the sample, over 60% were seen once. This CDR3 region has 14 residues. Germline loops: CDR1 GTSNPN, CDR2 SVGIG (reference sequence). Losses at the gene ends were 0 bases for V and 9 bases for J; bases not matched to a gene: 7. This receptor was identified in a woman aged 40 to 50 in good health and CMV-seropositive. The gene calls are TRBV30 and TRBJ2-1; TRBD2 agrees at 8 bases. Specimen: PBMCs. CDR3 DNA: TGTGCCTGGAGTGTATTCGGGGGGGCGGGTGAGCAGTTCTTC. Protein: CAWSVFGGAGEQFF.